The 18 T cell receptor beta chains below were found in one sample sequenced in a study of cytomegalovirus exposure and HLA in healthy donors. Libraries were prepared by immunoSEQ multiplex PCR; TCRdb keeps only in-frame clonotypes and omits some of them. The sample holds about 140,000 clones, approximately 90% seen once. The specimen sequenced was PBMCs. The receptors originated from a man younger than 30 in good health and CMV-seropositive.

This clone was observed a handful of times. The chain links TRBV7-2 to TRBJ1-5; 7 positions agree with TRBD1. This CDR3 is built from 15 residues. In germline, CDR1 is SGHTA, CDR2 FQGNSA. The V gene end was trimmed by 3 bases and the J gene end by 7 bases; junction bases not matched to a gene: 9. CDR3 sequence: CASSFLPGQFQPQHF. The CDR3 nucleotides read TGTGCCAGCAGCTTCCTACCGGGACAGTTCCAGCCCCAGCATTTT.

This chain joins TRBV7-6 and TRBJ2-7; TRBD1 matches 8 bases. CDR1 SGHVS and CDR2 FNYEAQ come from the germline V gene. The CDR3 spans 14 residues. V lost 1 base, J lost 5 bases, and 4 bases stayed unmatched. The DNA of the CDR3 is TGTGCCAGCAGCTTAGGGACAGGGAATCACGAGCAGTACTTC. It specifies CASSLGTGNHEQYF.

This chain links TRBV13 with TRBJ1-1, with D unclear. Trimming removed 5 bases from V and 2 bases from J, with 15 bases in between. The CDR3 extends over 15 amino acids. Per the germline V gene, CDR1 is PRHDT and CDR2 is FYEKMQ (reference sequence). CDR3 protein: CASSPPGRGNTEAFF. The DNA for the CDR3 is TGTGCCAGCAGCCCCCCCGGAAGAGGTAACACTGAAGCTTTCTTT.

This clone was seen just once. The rearrangement uses TRBV30 and TRBJ1-2; D uncertain. This CDR3 is built from 15 residues. Germline V gene sequence: CDR1 GTSNPN, CDR2 SVGIG (reference sequence). With 0 bases removed from V and 3 bases from J, the gap between germline ends came to 14 bases. This chain's CDR3 is CAWSVMKYSYYGYTF. The CDR3 bases are TGTGCCTGGAGTGTAATGAAGTACAGCTACTATGGCTACACCTTC.

The genes are TRBV27 and TRBJ2-2, with D perhaps TRBD1 (6 bases). The CDR3 length is 14 residues. Germline values: CDR1 MNHEY, CDR2 SMNVEV (reference sequence). V was cut by 8 bases and J by 5 bases, with 15 bases left in between. CDR3 sequence reads: CASAIQGFTGELFF. CDR3 coding DNA: TGTGCCAGCGCCATACAGGGTTTTACCGGGGAGCTGTTTTTT.

The chain employs TRBV4-1 and TRBJ1-5; no firm D call. Germline V gene data show CDR1 as MGHRA and CDR2 as YSYEKL. The CDR3 has 16 amino acids. With 5 bases removed from V and 1 base from J, the gap between germline ends came to 15 bases. As DNA, the CDR3 is TGCGCCAGCAGCTCTTTCGCGGAACTGAGCAATCAGCCCCAGCATTTT. It encodes CASSSFAELSNQPQHF.

This clone was seen once. In DNA, the CDR3 is TGCGCCAGCAGGGAAGGGGCGAACACTGAAGCTTTCTTT. It specifies CASREGANTEAFF. The V call is TRBV5-1, the J call TRBJ1-1; TRBD1 might be the D (5 bases). Germline values: CDR1 SGHRS, CDR2 YFSETQ. CDR3 size: 13 residues. Trimming pared 5 bases from V and 1 base from J, leaving 9 bases between. The whole variable domain, remainder taken from reference TRBV5-1 and TRBJ1-1, is KAGVTQTPRYLIKTRGQQVTLSCSPISGHRSVSWYQQTPGQGLQFLFEYFSETQRNKGNFPGRFSGRQFSNSRSEMNVSTLELGDSALYLCASREGANTEAFFGQGTRLTVV.

This clone came up a few times. The chain combines TRBV29-1 with TRBJ2-1; TRBD2 matches at 14 bases. The V gene end was trimmed by 7 bases and the J gene end by 4 bases; junction bases not matched to a gene: 12. This CDR3 is 17 amino acids long. Per germline, CDR1 SQVTM and CDR2 ANQGSEA. CDR3 nucleotides: TGCAGCGCCGGGACTAGCGGGAGAGGGGGGCTTTACAATGAGCAGTTCTTC. Translated: CSAGTSGRGGLYNEQFF.

This clone showed up just a few times. The sample has other DNA sequences that encode this CDR3 too. V and J are TRBV6-6 and TRBJ1-1, with a tentative D call TRBD1 (6 bases). From germline, CDR1 is MNHNY and CDR2 SVGAGI (reference sequence). The length of the CDR3 is 12 residues. Trimming stripped 6 bases from V and 6 bases from J, with 11 bases between. CDR3 sequence: CASRSTGPEAFF. CDR3 bases: TGTGCCAGCAGGTCTACAGGGCCTGAAGCTTTCTTT.

This chain connects TRBV7-2 to TRBJ2-5; possible D gene TRBD2, 6 bases. V was clipped by 5 bases and J by 4 bases, with 20 bases between them. This CDR3 region has 16 residues. Germline V gene sequence: CDR1 SGHTA, CDR2 FQGNSA. As DNA, the CDR3 is TGTGCCAGCAGCCCCCAGGCGGGACTGGCTATAGAGACCCAGTACTTC. It is translated as CASSPQAGLAIETQYF.

J is TRBJ1-2 and V is TRBV4-1; D is unresolved. CDR3 length equals 14 residues. Deletions cut 0 bases from V and 4 bases from J, with 9 bases between. Germline V CDR1 and CDR2: MGHRA, YSYEKL. The CDR3 spells CASSQDPGSYGYTF. Here the CDR3 DNA reads TGCGCCAGCAGCCAAGATCCGGGATCCTATGGCTACACCTTC.

V is TRBV4-1 and J is TRBJ1-4; D perhaps matches TRBD1 (5 bases). CDR1 and CDR2 from the germline V gene are MGHRA and YSYEKL. Trimming stripped 4 bases from V and 2 bases from J, with 17 bases between. This CDR3 has 17 residues. The CDR3 loop reads CASSPPGEGWTNEKLFF. The CDR3 DNA reads TGCGCCAGCAGCCCTCCCGGGGAGGGGTGGACTAATGAAAAACTGTTTTTT.

Turning to this clone: The sample has other DNA sequences that encode this CDR3 too. V is TRBV20-1 and J is TRBJ2-7; no firm D call. Trimming stripped 0 bases from V and 4 bases from J, with 4 bases between. Looked up from germline, CDR1 is DFQATT and CDR2 is SNEGSKA (reference sequence). CDR3 length equals 11 residues. CDR3 coding DNA: TGCAGTGCTAGAGATCTGTACGAGCAGTACTTC. Translation gives CSARDLYEQYF.

The gene calls are TRBV15 and TRBJ2-2; a weak D match, TRBD2 (6 bases). This CDR3 spans 17 amino acids. Per germline, CDR1 LNHNV and CDR2 YYDKDF (reference sequence). The V and J ends lost 0 bases and 2 bases respectively, with 13 bases between them. CDR3 sequence: CATSREFRESNTGELFF. CDR3 bases: TGTGCCACCAGCAGAGAGTTTCGGGAGTCTAACACCGGGGAGCTGTTTTTT.

J is TRBJ1-2 and V is TRBV20-1; no firm D call. V gave up 3 bases and J gave up 4 bases, with 6 bases separating them. The CDR3 consists of 11 residues. CDR1 is DFQATT and CDR2 is SNEGSKA in the germline V gene (reference sequence). DNA for the CDR3: TGCAGTGCTAGCGTGCGCTATGGCTACACCTTC. It specifies CSASVRYGYTF.

V gene TRBV4-1 combines with J gene TRBJ1-2; D possibly corresponds to TRBD1 (5 bases). V was clipped by 1 base and J by 2 bases, with 8 bases between them. From germline, CDR1 is MGHRA and CDR2 YSYEKL. The CDR3 extends over 14 amino acids. CDR3 sequence: CASSQVDRNYGYTF. CDR3 sequence (DNA): TGCGCCAGCAGCCAAGTCGACAGAAACTATGGCTACACCTTC.

V is TRBV25-1 and J is TRBJ2-5; 12 bases fit TRBD2. CDR1 and CDR2 from the germline V gene are MGHDK and SYGVNS. With 2 bases clipped from V and 2 bases from J, the junction kept 3 bases outside the gene matches. This CDR3 is 16 amino acids long. As DNA, the CDR3 is TGTGCCAGCAGTGAAGGCCTAGCGGGAGGGCAAGAGACCCAGTACTTC. Its protein product is CASSEGLAGGQETQYF. The full variable domain, in which reference TRBV25-1 and TRBJ2-5 provide the parts outside the CDR3, is EADIYQTPRYLVIGTGKKITLECSQTMGHDKMYWYQQDPGMELHLIHYSYGVNSTEKGDLSSESTVSRIRTEHFPLTLESARPSHTSQYLCASSEGLAGGQETQYFGPGTRLLVL.

The chain combines TRBV30 with TRBJ2-7; TRBD2 is a possible D gene (6 bases). V was cut by 0 bases and J by 6 bases, with 6 bases left in between. This CDR3 has 11 amino acids. In germline, CDR1 is GTSNPN, CDR2 SVGIG (reference sequence). The CDR3 DNA is TGTGCCTGGAGTGTGGAGGGCGAGCAGTACTTC. Encoded protein: CAWSVEGEQYF.